Detailed here is one TCR beta chain. Its antigen is unidentified. Looked up from germline, CDR1 is SGHRS and CDR2 is YFSETQ. The CDR3 loop spans 14 amino acids. V lost 0 bases, J lost 5 bases, and 8 bases lay in between. These data belong to a study of OX40 agonist ivuxolimab in advanced cancers. The wider study: Ivuxolimab is an agonistic anti-OX40 (CD134) antibody, and patients were treated with it. It was permissible to have had prior anti-PD-1, anti-PD-L1 or anti-CTLA-4 therapy, and about 40% had some. Regarding the study as a whole: More expanded clones were seen, on average, in CD8+ T cells than in CD4+. Blood T cells, both CD4+ and CD8+, expanded clonally by week 6 at 0.1 to 3.0 mg/kg.

Some clones are missing from TCRdb's copy, which holds only in-frame ones; the method was immunoSEQ multiplex PCR. The sample lists 95,000 to 100,000 clones; less than 95% were seen once. The chain recombines TRBV5-1 with TRBJ2-2, with D possibly being TRBD2 (6 bases). The sequencing here drew on CD4+ or CD8+ T cells sorted from blood, taken in a trial of the OX40 agonist ivuxolimab. This clonotype originated in an adult with an advanced solid tumor such as melanoma, head and neck, liver or kidney cancer. CDR3 nucleotides: TGCGCCAGCAGCTTGGAGACTAGAACCGGGGAGCTGTTTTTT. It translates to CASSLETRTGELFF.